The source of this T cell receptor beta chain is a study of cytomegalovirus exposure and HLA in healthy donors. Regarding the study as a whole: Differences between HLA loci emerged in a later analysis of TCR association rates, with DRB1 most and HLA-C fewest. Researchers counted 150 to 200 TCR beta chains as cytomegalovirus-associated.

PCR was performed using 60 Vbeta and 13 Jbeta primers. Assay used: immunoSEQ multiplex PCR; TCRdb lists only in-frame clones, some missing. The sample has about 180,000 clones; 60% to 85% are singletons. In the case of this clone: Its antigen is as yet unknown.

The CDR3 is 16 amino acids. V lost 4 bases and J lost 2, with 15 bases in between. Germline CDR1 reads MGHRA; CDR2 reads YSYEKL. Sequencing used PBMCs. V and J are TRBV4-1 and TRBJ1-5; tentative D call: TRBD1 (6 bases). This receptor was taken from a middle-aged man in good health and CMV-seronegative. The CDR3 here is CASSRYTGSGNQPQHF. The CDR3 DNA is TGCGCCAGCAGCCGCTATACAGGGTCTGGCAATCAGCCCCAGCATTTT.